The T cell receptor beta chain under discussion was sequenced for a study of PD-1 blockade in classical Hodgkin lymphoma. Broader study findings: Reported baseline diversity: healthy donors highest, relapsed/refractory patients lowest.

Notes on this clone: Its antigen remains unknown.

Using immunoSEQ multiplex PCR, the repertoire was profiled, and TCRdb retains in-frame clones only, with some absent. The sample records about 36,000 clones, roughly three quarters being singletons. The patients all showed relapse after autologous stem cell transplantation, while their brentuximab vedotin exposure varied. The sequence came from a human donor with classical Hodgkin lymphoma. The sequenced sample was peripheral blood mononuclear cells (PBMCs), obtained before the second cycle of nivolumab.

The CDR3 DNA follows: TGTGCCAGCAGCTTCCTTGCAGAAGAGACCCAGTACTTC. Its protein is CASSFLAEETQYF. The chain joins TRBV7-9 to TRBJ2-5; the D is unclear. This CDR3 contains 13 residues. Looked up from germline, CDR1 is SEHNR and CDR2 is FQNEAQ (reference sequence). The ends were cut back, 3 bases at V and 3 bases at J, with 8 bases in the middle.